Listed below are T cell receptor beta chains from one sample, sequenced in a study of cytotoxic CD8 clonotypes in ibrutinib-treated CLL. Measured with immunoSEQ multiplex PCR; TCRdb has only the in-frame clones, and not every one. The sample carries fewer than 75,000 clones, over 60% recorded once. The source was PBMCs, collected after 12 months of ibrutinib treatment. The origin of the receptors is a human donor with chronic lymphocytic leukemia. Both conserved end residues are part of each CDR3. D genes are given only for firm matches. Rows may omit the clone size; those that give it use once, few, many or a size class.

CDR3: CASSAHRQAMNTEAFF
DNA: TGTGCCAGCAGCGCGCATCGACAGGCCATGAACACTGAAGCTTTCTTT
D: -
V: TRBV5-4
size: once
J: TRBJ1-1

CDR3: CASSRGETGVGETQYF
DNA: TGTGCCAGCAGTCGAGGGGAGACAGGGGTGGGGGAGACCCAGTACTTC
D: TRBD1
V: TRBV25-1
size: -
J: TRBJ2-5

CDR3: CASSIQETQYF
DNA: TGTGCCAGCAGTATCCAAGAGACCCAGTACTTC
D: -
V: TRBV6-1
size: -
J: TRBJ2-5

CDR3: CASSPPSGQETQYF
DNA: TGTGCCAGCTCACCACCGTCAGGGCAAGAGACCCAGTACTTC
D: -
V: TRBV18
size: few
J: TRBJ2-5

CDR3: CASSNRNTGELFF
DNA: TGTGCCAGCAGTAACAGGAACACCGGGGAGCTGTTTTTT
D: -
V: TRBV27
size: -
J: TRBJ2-2

CDR3: CASSLTGYEQFF
DNA: TGTGCCAGCAGCCTAACAGGGTATGAGCAGTTCTTC
D: -
V: TRBV11-2
size: few
J: TRBJ2-1

CDR3: CASSLGPWGANEQFF
DNA: TGTGCCAGCAGCCTCGGACCATGGGGGGCCAATGAGCAGTTCTTC
D: -
V: TRBV5-6
size: -
J: TRBJ2-1

CDR3: CASSLAPFGVEQYF
DNA: TGTGCCAGCAGCTTAGCCCCTTTTGGGGTCGAGCAGTACTTC
D: -
V: TRBV7-2
size: -
J: TRBJ2-7

CDR3: CASSETMGRANTEAFF
DNA: TGTGCCAGCAGTGAAACCATGGGACGGGCGAACACTGAAGCTTTCTTT
D: -
V: TRBV6-1
size: few
J: TRBJ1-1

CDR3: CAWSATGDQPQHF
DNA: TGTGCCTGGAGTGCGACAGGGGACCAGCCCCAGCATTTT
D: TRBD1
V: TRBV30
size: few
J: TRBJ1-5

CDR3: CASSQSVRNPNTGELFF
DNA: TGTGCCAGCAGCCAATCGGTCAGAAACCCGAACACCGGGGAGCTGTTTTTT
D: -
V: TRBV14
size: -
J: TRBJ2-2

CDR3: CATAPGQARGVNEQFF
DNA: TGTGCCACCGCTCCGGGACAGGCCCGTGGGGTGAATGAGCAGTTCTTC
D: TRBD1
V: TRBV28
size: -
J: TRBJ2-1

CDR3: CASSRRTRTDTGELFF
DNA: TGTGCCAGCAGCCGCCGAACACGGACGGACACCGGGGAGCTGTTTTTT
D: -
V: TRBV7-9
size: -
J: TRBJ2-2

CDR3: CASSQGTSTPTGELFF
DNA: TGTGCCAGCAGCCAAGGTACCTCGACCCCCACCGGGGAGCTGTTTTTT
D: -
V: TRBV4-2
size: -
J: TRBJ2-2

CDR3: CASSLGSAGQETQYF
DNA: TGTGCCAGCAGCTTGGGGTCAGCGGGGCAAGAGACCCAGTACTTC
D: TRBD2
V: TRBV5-4
size: -
J: TRBJ2-5

CDR3: CASSSSGYRETQYF
DNA: TGTGCCAGCAGTTCGTCAGGGTACCGAGAGACCCAGTACTTC
D: -
V: TRBV6-5
size: -
J: TRBJ2-5

CDR3: CATHVIKQETQYF
DNA: TGTGCCACCCACGTAATCAAGCAAGAGACCCAGTACTTC
D: -
V: TRBV2
size: -
J: TRBJ2-5

CDR3: CAWSSDIAYEQYF
DNA: TGTGCCTGGAGTAGCGACATCGCCTACGAGCAGTACTTC
D: -
V: TRBV30
size: -
J: TRBJ2-7

CDR3: CASSLGTSGSGQETQYF
DNA: TGTGCCAGCAGCTTAGGGACTAGCGGGAGTGGGCAAGAGACCCAGTACTTC
D: TRBD2
V: TRBV11-3
size: -
J: TRBJ2-5

CDR3: CASRGYGDEQFF
DNA: TGTGCCAGCAGGGGATATGGCGATGAGCAGTTCTTC
D: -
V: TRBV2
size: few
J: TRBJ2-1

CDR3: CASSYSGGSVSYEQYF
DNA: TGTGCCAGCAGTTACTCGGGGGGGTCAGTCTCCTACGAGCAGTACTTC
D: TRBD2
V: TRBV6-6
size: -
J: TRBJ2-7

CDR3: CASSPRAGGYGYTF
DNA: TGTGCCAGCAGTCCAAGAGCAGGGGGATATGGCTACACCTTC
D: TRBD1
V: TRBV27
size: once
J: TRBJ1-2

CDR3: CASALNTDTQYF
DNA: TGTGCCAGCGCACTGAACACAGATACGCAGTATTTT
D: -
V: TRBV2
size: -
J: TRBJ2-3

CDR3: CASSLDSTGELFF
DNA: TGTGCCAGCAGCTTGGACTCCACCGGGGAGCTGTTTTTT
D: -
V: TRBV5-4
size: few
J: TRBJ2-2

CDR3: CASSTSPGTQHF
DNA: TGTGCCAGCAGTACAAGTCCGGGGACCCAGCATTTT
D: -
V: TRBV6-6
size: -
J: TRBJ1-5

CDR3: CASSLLGRVLTEAFF
DNA: TGTGCCAGCAGTTTATTGGGCCGGGTGTTGACTGAAGCTTTCTTT
D: -
V: TRBV28
size: -
J: TRBJ1-1

CDR3: CAWRWRSTDTQYF
DNA: TGTGCCTGGAGGTGGCGGAGCACAGATACGCAGTATTTT
D: -
V: TRBV30
size: once
J: TRBJ2-3

CDR3: CASSKEILSCPRAEQYF
DNA: TGTGCCAGCAGCAAAGAGATCCTAAGCTGCCCTAGAGCCGAGCAGTACTTC
D: -
V: TRBV21-1
size: -
J: TRBJ2-7

CDR3: CAWRPTGWGANYGYTF
DNA: TGTGCCTGGAGGCCGACAGGGTGGGGGGCTAACTATGGCTACACCTTC
D: TRBD1
V: TRBV30
size: -
J: TRBJ1-2

CDR3: CASSLFSGLAYNEQFF
DNA: TGTGCCAGCAGTTTATTCTCGGGACTAGCTTACAATGAGCAGTTCTTC
D: TRBD2
V: TRBV27
size: -
J: TRBJ2-1

CDR3: CASSLGTVSSYEQYF
DNA: TGTGCCAGCAGCTTGGGGACGGTTTCCTCCTACGAGCAGTACTTC
D: -
V: TRBV5-4
size: -
J: TRBJ2-7

CDR3: CASSLGGTHNEQFF
DNA: TGTGCCAGCAGCTTAGGAGGGACACACAATGAGCAGTTCTTC
D: -
V: TRBV7-2
size: -
J: TRBJ2-1

CDR3: CASSRSGSTDTQYF
DNA: TGTGCCAGCAGTCGAAGCGGGAGCACAGATACGCAGTATTTT
D: -
V: TRBV6-4
size: few
J: TRBJ2-3

CDR3: CASTPGETQYF
DNA: TGTGCCAGCACCCCGGGGGAGACCCAGTACTTC
D: -
V: TRBV6-6
size: -
J: TRBJ2-5

CDR3: CASSRNRHPGNEQYF
DNA: TGTGCCAGCAGCAGAAACCGACACCCCGGGAACGAGCAGTACTTC
D: -
V: TRBV13
size: few
J: TRBJ2-7

CDR3: CAWSVWVEETQYF
DNA: TGTGCCTGGAGTGTCTGGGTTGAAGAGACCCAGTACTTC
D: -
V: TRBV30
size: -
J: TRBJ2-5

CDR3: CASSSAESYNEQFF
DNA: TGTGCCAGCAGTTCGGCAGAATCCTACAATGAGCAGTTCTTC
D: -
V: TRBV28
size: -
J: TRBJ2-1

CDR3: CASSPPLGASNQPQHF
DNA: TGTGCCAGCAGTCCTCCGCTCGGGGCCAGCAATCAGCCCCAGCATTTT
D: -
V: TRBV28
size: -
J: TRBJ1-5

CDR3: CASSYSNVNQETQYF
DNA: TGTGCCAGCAGTTACTCGAACGTAAACCAAGAGACCCAGTACTTC
D: -
V: TRBV6-6
size: -
J: TRBJ2-5

CDR3: CASIGTRSTGELFF
DNA: TGTGCCAGCATTGGGACACGAAGCACCGGGGAGCTGTTTTTT
D: -
V: TRBV6-1
size: few
J: TRBJ2-2

CDR3: CASSIILLAGELTDTQYF
DNA: TGTGCCAGTAGTATCATCCTATTGGCAGGGGAATTAACAGATACGCAGTATTTT
D: -
V: TRBV19
size: few
J: TRBJ2-3

CDR3: CASTPPGGYYTEAFF
DNA: TGTGCCAGCACCCCCCCCGGCGGCTACTACACTGAAGCTTTCTTT
D: -
V: TRBV27
size: -
J: TRBJ1-1

CDR3: CASSQGTSGRVYEQFF
DNA: TGCGCCAGCAGCCAAGGGACTAGCGGGAGGGTCTATGAGCAGTTCTTC
D: TRBD2
V: TRBV4-1
size: -
J: TRBJ2-1

CDR3: CAISPGGETQYF
DNA: TGTGCCATCAGTCCCGGCGGAGAGACCCAGTACTTC
D: -
V: TRBV10-3
size: -
J: TRBJ2-5